This TCR beta chain is drawn from a study of blood T cell repertoires in COVID-19. As for the study in general: The United States, Italy and Spain provided the acute and convalescent COVID-19 samples. PBMCs, B-cell-depleted T cells, or T cells were the source of the cDNA or gDNA that made up the material.

This clone was seen a handful of times. In the original processing: Amplification of reference gene primers was used by the study to estimate nucleated cell counts. Here immunoSEQ multiplex PCR was the method, and the copy in TCRdb shows in-frame clones only, minus some. V and J calls and clone size are as listed in that table; D and trimming were resolved from the DNA. The sample has around 270,000 clones; 84% are singletons. V was trimmed by 0 bases and J by 5 bases, leaving 26 bases between them. The CDR3 totals 19 residues. Germline lookup yields CDR1 SGHNT and CDR2 YYREEE (reference sequence). The chain has TRBV5-4 and TRBJ1-1, with D perhaps TRBD1 (6 bases). The specimen sequenced was peripheral blood. The origin of this receptor is a man aged 55 to 69 with acute or convalescent COVID-19. This CDR3 is CASSLGLNYGQGKGTEAFF. In DNA, the CDR3 is TGTGCCAGCAGCTTGGGGCTAAACTACGGCCAGGGGAAGGGGACTGAAGCTTTCTTT.